The 19 T cell receptor beta chains below come from one sample, sequenced in a study of shared clonotypes between healthy human individuals. Profiling relied on immunoSEQ multiplex PCR, and the TCRdb table lists in-frame clones only, not all of them. The sample records 1.6 million or so clones, around 97% being singletons. Sequencing was done on a sample of naive CD4+ T cells sorted from blood. Described subset: CD45RA+ positively selected. These receptors came from a man aged 25-45 years in good health.

This sequence joins TRBV9 and TRBJ2-1; D not certain. V gave up 0 bases and J gave up 3 bases, with 13 bases separating them. Germline loops: CDR1 SGDLS, CDR2 YYNGEE. The CDR3 totals 16 residues. The CDR3 DNA reads TGTGCCAGCAGCGTAGGATACAGCCCTCACTACAATGAGCAGTTCTTC. Protein: CASSVGYSPHYNEQFF. Full variable domain (rest looked up from reference TRBV9 and TRBJ2-1): DSGVTQTPKHLITATGQRVTLRCSPRSGDLSVYWYQQSLDQGLQFLIQYYNGEERAKGNILERFSAQQFPDLHSELNLSSLELGDSALYFCASSVGYSPHYNEQFFGPGTRLTVL.

The chain is built from TRBV6-5 and TRBJ2-1, with D possibly TRBD2 on 5 matching bases. Looked up from germline, CDR1 is MNHEY and CDR2 is SVGAGI. This CDR3 comprises 15 residues. V was pared by 6 bases and J by 0 bases, with 12 bases between. The CDR3 protein is CASRKVGSSYNEQFF. The CDR3 DNA follows: TGTGCCAGCAGAAAGGTGGGGAGCTCCTACAATGAGCAGTTCTTC.

This chain connects TRBV19 to TRBJ2-1; a possible D gene is TRBD1 (6 bases). The CDR3 is 15 amino acids. The ends were cut back, 6 bases at V and 1 base at J, with 13 bases in the middle. Germline V gene data show CDR1 as LNHDA and CDR2 as SQIVND (reference sequence). The CDR3 DNA reads TGTGCCAGTAGCCCCTACAGGGCATCCTACAATGAGCAGTTCTTC. This translates into CASSPYRASYNEQFF. The full variable domain, rest sourced from reference TRBV19 and TRBJ2-1, is DGGITQSPKYLFRKEGQNVTLSCEQNLNHDAMYWYRQDPGQGLRLIYYSQIVNDFQKGDIAEGYSVSREKKESFPLTVTSAQKNPTAFYLCASSPYRASYNEQFFGPGTRLTVL.

The rearrangement joins TRBV7-9 to TRBJ2-2; D unclear. Trimming took off 2 bases at V and 4 bases at J, with 11 bases between the two ends. Germline CDR1 SEHNR, CDR2 FQNEAQ (reference sequence). This CDR3 is built from 15 residues. The CDR3 bases are TGTGCCAGCAGCTTACACGGGCGCGGCACCGGGGAGCTGTTTTTT. It translates to CASSLHGRGTGELFF.

CDR3 sequence (DNA): TGCGCCAGCAGCTCTTATACCGCTAGCACAGATACGCAGTATTTT. Its translation: CASSSYTASTDTQYF. The V gene is TRBV5-1, the J gene TRBJ2-3; the D is unclear. The germline V and J ends were trimmed by 3 bases and 0 bases, with 11 bases remaining between them. Per germline, CDR1 SGHRS and CDR2 YFSETQ. The CDR3 consists of 15 residues.

This chain connects TRBV10-1 to TRBJ2-4; 8 bases line up with TRBD2. This CDR3 is built from 16 residues. Germline values: CDR1 WNHNN, CDR2 SYGVQD (reference sequence). V lost 2 bases, J lost 0 bases, and 3 bases stayed unmatched. In DNA form, the CDR3 reads TGCGCCAGCAGTGAGGGTCTAGCGGGAGCCAAAAACATTCAGTACTTC. This codes for CASSEGLAGAKNIQYF.

The J gene is TRBJ1-6, the V gene TRBV18; possible D gene TRBD1, 6 bases. The V gene lost 6 bases and the J gene lost 8 bases, with 17 bases spanning the gap. Germline CDR1 reads KGHSH; CDR2 reads LQKENI. The CDR3 totals 15 residues. The CDR3 DNA reads as TGTGCCAGCTCTCGGACAGACAGCCTTGATTCACCCCTCCACTTT. Its protein product is CASSRTDSLDSPLHF. The full variable domain, rest sourced from reference TRBV18 and TRBJ1-6, is NAGVMQNPRHLVRRRGQEARLRCSPMKGHSHVYWYRQLPEEGLKFMVYLQKENIIDESGMPKERFSAEFPKEGPSILRIQQVVRGDSAAYFCASSRTDSLDSPLHFGNGTRLTVT.

This clone was seen a single time. V is TRBV21-1 and J is TRBJ2-4; TRBD1 is taken as the D call from the table, unchecked against the DNA. TRBV21-1 is reported as a pseudogene. The CDR3 runs 16 residues. The DNA of the CDR3 is TGTGCCAGCAGCCCCCTGGACAGGGAGGCCAAAAACATTCAGTACTTC. Its protein product is CASSPLDREAKNIQYF.

To note about this clone: In the same sample, other DNA sequences code for this CDR3. The chain employs TRBV25-1 and TRBJ2-1; D gene ambiguous. The germline V gene encodes CDR1 MGHDK and CDR2 SYGVNS. Trimming removed 1 base from V and 8 bases from J, with 3 bases in between. The CDR3 spans 11 residues. The CDR3 here is CASSESYEQFF. The CDR3 DNA sequence: TGTGCCAGCAGTGAATCCTATGAGCAGTTCTTC. The full variable domain, with the rest looked up from reference TRBV25-1 and TRBJ2-1, is EADIYQTPRYLVIGTGKKITLECSQTMGHDKMYWYQQDPGMELHLIHYSYGVNSTEKGDLSSESTVSRIRTEHFPLTLESARPSHTSQYLCASSESYEQFFGPGTRLTVL.

V gene TRBV20-1 combines with J gene TRBJ2-1; D unresolved. Looked up from germline, CDR1 is DFQATT and CDR2 is SNEGSKA (reference sequence). This CDR3 comprises 11 residues. The germline V and J ends were trimmed by 6 bases and 5 bases, with 8 bases remaining between them. The CDR3 reads CSAHGNNEQFF. In DNA form, the CDR3 reads TGCAGTGCCCACGGCAACAATGAGCAGTTCTTC.

This sequence joins TRBV7-8 and TRBJ2-7; no clear D gene. Germline CDR1 is SGHVS and CDR2 is FQNEAQ. The CDR3 length is 16 residues. Between the trimmed V and J ends, which lost 1 base and 2 bases, there was a span of 15 bases. CDR3: CASSLVGPQVAYEQYF. CDR3 sequence (DNA): TGTGCCAGCAGCTTAGTTGGTCCCCAGGTGGCCTACGAGCAGTACTTC.

The V call is TRBV7-9, the J call TRBJ2-1; D is unclear. The CDR3 is 17 residues long. Germline CDR1 SEHNR, CDR2 FQNEAQ (reference sequence). Trimming left V 1 base short and J 0 bases short, with 13 bases between. CDR3 DNA: TGTGCCAGCAGCTTAGACTTAGGACGGAGCTCCTACAATGAGCAGTTCTTC. It codes for CASSLDLGRSSYNEQFF.

This chain uses TRBV7-6 with TRBJ2-5, with a weak D call TRBD2 (6 bases). Germline values: CDR1 SGHVS, CDR2 FNYEAQ. Trimming shortened V by 5 bases and J by 5 bases, and 12 bases separated the two germline ends. This CDR3 is 13 amino acids long. The CDR3 here is CASSPTRGETQYF. CDR3 in DNA: TGTGCCAGCAGCCCAACCCGGGGGGAGACCCAGTACTTC.

This chain joins TRBV9 and TRBJ2-7, with 11 bases lining up with TRBD1. The V gene's germline CDR1 is SGDLS and CDR2 YYNGEE. This CDR3 is 15 amino acids long. The trim removed 4 bases at V and 7 bases at J, leaving 10 bases unmatched. Written as DNA, the CDR3 is TGTGCCAGCAGCACCCGGACAGGGGGCGAAAGGGAGCAGTACTTC. Translation gives CASSTRTGGEREQYF.

The chain couples TRBV7-9 to TRBJ2-7; maybe TRBD2 (6 bases). The V gene's germline CDR1 is SEHNR and CDR2 FQNEAQ (reference sequence). V was trimmed by 5 bases and J by 2 bases, leaving 19 bases between them. The CDR3 runs 16 residues. The CDR3 DNA follows: TGTGCCAGCAGCGTATGGGACTTCTTTCTTCCCTACGAGCAGTACTTC. This encodes CASSVWDFFLPYEQYF. The full variable domain, rest sourced from reference TRBV7-9 and TRBJ2-7, is DTGVSQNPRHKITKRGQNVTFRCDPISEHNRLYWYRQTLGQGPEFLTYFQNEAQLEKSRLLSDRFSAERPKGSFSTLEIQRTEQGDSAMYLCASSVWDFFLPYEQYFGPGTRLTVT.

The chain employs TRBV29-1 and TRBJ1-4; no clear D. The V gene lost 5 bases and the J gene lost 0 bases, with 7 bases spanning the gap. The CDR3 is made up of 13 amino acids. Germline CDR1 reads SQVTM; CDR2 reads ANQGSEA. The DNA of the CDR3 is TGCAGCGTTCGGCCTACAACTAATGAAAAACTGTTTTTT. Its translation is CSVRPTTNEKLFF. The variable domain in full, completed from reference TRBV29-1 and TRBJ1-4, reads SAVISQKPSRDICQRGTSLTIQCQVDSQVTMMFWYRQQPGQSLTLIATANQGSEATYESGFVIDKFPISRPNLTFSTLTVSNMSPEDSSIYLCSVRPTTNEKLFFGSGTQLSVL.

The chain recombines TRBV18 with TRBJ2-5; TRBD1 matches at 8 bases. Looked up from germline, CDR1 is KGHSH and CDR2 is LQKENI. This CDR3 has 13 amino acids. V shed 7 bases, J shed 5 bases, and the junction held 6 bases outside the gene matches. The CDR3 region has the DNA TGTGCCAGCTTCCAGGGGGCGCCGGAGACCCAGTACTTC. It translates to CASFQGAPETQYF.

The chain couples TRBV10-2 to TRBJ2-1; 7 bases match TRBD1. V gave up 5 bases and J gave up 3 bases; unmatched junction bases: 10. The CDR3 spans 16 residues. The germline V gene has CDR1 WSHSY and CDR2 SAAADI. In DNA, the CDR3 is TGCGCCAGCAGTAAACCGGGACAGATATTCTACAATGAGCAGTTCTTC. This encodes CASSKPGQIFYNEQFF.

The chain recombines TRBV7-8 with TRBJ2-2; D gene uncertain. CDR3 size: 17 residues. V lost 2 bases and J lost 0, with 13 bases in between. Germline V gives CDR1 SGHVS, CDR2 FQNEAQ. CDR3 sequence reads: CASSLFTALANTGELFF. In nucleotides, the CDR3 is TGTGCCAGCAGCTTATTTACCGCCTTGGCGAACACCGGGGAGCTGTTTTTT. Supplemented by reference TRBV7-8 and TRBJ2-2, the full variable domain reads GAGVSQSPRYKVAKRGQDVALRCDPISGHVSLFWYQQALGQGPEFLTYFQNEAQLDKSGLPSDRFFAERPEGSVSTLKIQRTQQEDSAVYLCASSLFTALANTGELFFGEGSRLTVL.